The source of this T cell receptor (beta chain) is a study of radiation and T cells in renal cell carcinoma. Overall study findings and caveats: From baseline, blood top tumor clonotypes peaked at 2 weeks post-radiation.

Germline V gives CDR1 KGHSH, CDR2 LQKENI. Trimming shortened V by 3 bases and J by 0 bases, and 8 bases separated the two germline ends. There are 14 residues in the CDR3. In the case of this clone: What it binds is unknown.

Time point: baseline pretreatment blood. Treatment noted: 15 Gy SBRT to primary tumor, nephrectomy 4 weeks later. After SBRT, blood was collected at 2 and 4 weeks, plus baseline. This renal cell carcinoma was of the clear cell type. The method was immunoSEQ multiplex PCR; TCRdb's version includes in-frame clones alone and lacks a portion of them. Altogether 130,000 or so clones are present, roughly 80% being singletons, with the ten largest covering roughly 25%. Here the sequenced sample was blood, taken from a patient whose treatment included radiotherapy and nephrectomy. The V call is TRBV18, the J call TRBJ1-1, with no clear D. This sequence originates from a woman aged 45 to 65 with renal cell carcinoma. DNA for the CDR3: TGTGCCAGCTCACCGGGGTGGGTGAACACTGAAGCTTTCTTT. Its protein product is CASSPGWVNTEAFF.